The sample holds a few counts of the clone carrying this T cell receptor beta chain. Its specificity is unknown. This entry belongs to a study of blood T cells in healthy people across ages. Findings and caveats of the study: Aged donors had fewer naive CD4+ cells and lower diversity than long-lived donors.

Primers used in a second PCR of about 7 to 12 cycles were a sample-barcoded 5' primer and a J-beta primer mix. MiXCR, run by TCRdb on the 5' RACE reads, gives a single entry per CDR3 protein. Altogether 700,000 or so distinct CDR3 sequences are present, 22% being singletons, with the ten largest covering around 22%. Germline V gives CDR1 SGHKS, CDR2 YYEKEE (reference sequence). The CDR3 is 14 amino acids. The V end was cut by 2 bases, the J end by 2 bases, with 8 bases between. The source material was blood. This sequence originates from a man aged 65-85 years in good health. V and J are TRBV5-5 and TRBJ1-3; no clear D. The CDR3 sequence is CASSLIGTGNTIYF. The CDR3 DNA is TGTGCCAGCAGCTTAATAGGGACTGGAAACACCATATATTTT.